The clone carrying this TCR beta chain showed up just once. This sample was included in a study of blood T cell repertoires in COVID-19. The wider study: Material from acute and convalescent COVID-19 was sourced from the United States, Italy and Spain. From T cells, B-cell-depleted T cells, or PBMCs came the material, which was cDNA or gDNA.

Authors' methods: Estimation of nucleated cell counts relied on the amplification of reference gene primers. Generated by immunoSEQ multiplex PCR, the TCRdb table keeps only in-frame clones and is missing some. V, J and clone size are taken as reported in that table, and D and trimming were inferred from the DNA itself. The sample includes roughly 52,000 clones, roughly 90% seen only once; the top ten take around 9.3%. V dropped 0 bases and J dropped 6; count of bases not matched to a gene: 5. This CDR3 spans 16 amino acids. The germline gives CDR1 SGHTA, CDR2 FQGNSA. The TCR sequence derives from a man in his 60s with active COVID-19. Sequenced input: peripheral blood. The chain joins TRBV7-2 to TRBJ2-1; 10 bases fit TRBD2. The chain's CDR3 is CASSLASSGRGNEQFF. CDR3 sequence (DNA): TGTGCCAGCAGCTTAGCGTCTAGCGGGAGAGGCAATGAGCAGTTCTTC.